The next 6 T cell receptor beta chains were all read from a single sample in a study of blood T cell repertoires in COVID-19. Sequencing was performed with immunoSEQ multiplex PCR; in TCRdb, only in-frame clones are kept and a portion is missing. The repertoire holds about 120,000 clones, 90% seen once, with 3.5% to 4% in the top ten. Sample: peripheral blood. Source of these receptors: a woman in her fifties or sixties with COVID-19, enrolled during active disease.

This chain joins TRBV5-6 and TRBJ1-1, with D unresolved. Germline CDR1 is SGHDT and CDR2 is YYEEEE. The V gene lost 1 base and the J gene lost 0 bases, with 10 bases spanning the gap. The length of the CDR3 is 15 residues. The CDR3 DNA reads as TGTGCCAGCAGCTTGTATGTAATATTGAACACTGAAGCTTTCTTT. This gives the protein CASSLYVILNTEAFF. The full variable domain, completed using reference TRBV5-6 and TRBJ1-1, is DAGVTQSPTHLIKTRGQQVTLRCSPKSGHDTVSWYQQALGQGPQFIFQYYEEEERQRGNFPDRFSGHQFPNYSSELNVNALLLGDSALYLCASSLYVILNTEAFFGQGTRLTVV.

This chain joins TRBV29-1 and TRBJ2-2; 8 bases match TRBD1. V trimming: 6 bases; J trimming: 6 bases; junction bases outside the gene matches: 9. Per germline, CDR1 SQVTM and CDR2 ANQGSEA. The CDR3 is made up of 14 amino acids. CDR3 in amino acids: CSVVTGGRAGELFF. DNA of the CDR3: TGCAGCGTCGTAACAGGGGGAAGGGCCGGGGAGCTGTTTTTT.

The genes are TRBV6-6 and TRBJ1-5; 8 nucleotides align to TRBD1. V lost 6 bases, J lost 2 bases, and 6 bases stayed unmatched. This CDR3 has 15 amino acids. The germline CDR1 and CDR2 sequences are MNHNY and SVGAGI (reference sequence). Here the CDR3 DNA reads TGTGCCAGCAGCCCAGACAGGGGAGGCAATCAGCCCCAGCATTTT. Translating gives CASSPDRGGNQPQHF.

The CDR3 is CASSLVGGLDEQYF. The CDR3 region has the DNA TGTGCCAGCAGCTTAGTGGGGGGGCTCGACGAGCAGTACTTC. V is TRBV11-2 and J is TRBJ2-7, with D tentatively TRBD2 (7 bases). The CDR3 has 14 residues. Trimming removed 1 base from V and 5 bases from J, with 12 bases in between. Germline CDR1 reads SGHAT; CDR2 reads FQNNGV.

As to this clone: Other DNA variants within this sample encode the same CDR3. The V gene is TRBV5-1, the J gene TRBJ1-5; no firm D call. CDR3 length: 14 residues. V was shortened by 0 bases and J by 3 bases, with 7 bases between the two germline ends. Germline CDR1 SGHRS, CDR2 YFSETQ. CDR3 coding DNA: TGCGCCAGCAGCTTGGGCGGGAACAATCAGCCCCAGCATTTT. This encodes CASSLGGNNQPQHF.

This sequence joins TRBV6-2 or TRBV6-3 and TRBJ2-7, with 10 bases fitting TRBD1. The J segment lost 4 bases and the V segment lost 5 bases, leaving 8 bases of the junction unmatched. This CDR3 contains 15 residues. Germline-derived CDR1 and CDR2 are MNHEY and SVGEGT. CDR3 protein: CASSPNRDRGYEQYF. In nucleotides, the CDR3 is TGTGCCAGCAGTCCGAACCGGGACAGGGGTTACGAGCAGTACTTC.